A selection of T cell receptor beta chains follows, all from one sample in a study of cytomegalovirus exposure and HLA in healthy donors. Libraries were prepared by immunoSEQ multiplex PCR; TCRdb keeps only in-frame clonotypes and omits some of them. This sample's table has tens of thousands of clones. Sequenced: PBMCs. The receptors shown here come from a man in his forties or fifties in good health and CMV-seronegative. The CDR3 runs from the conserved cysteine through the conserved F or W. A D gene is named only where the DNA matches it firmly.

d_call	v_call	cdr3_aa
-	TRBV5-4	CASSLKVGKEQYF
-	TRBV7-6	CASQPTPGVNNQPQHF
-	TRBV18	CASSPAGVAGELFF
-	TRBV7-2	CASSLGKQANYQPQHF
TRBD1	TRBV28	CASSTGTAMREQYF
-	TRBV11-2	CASGQRGGEYNEQFF
-	TRBV11-2	CASSLVRNTIYF
TRBD1	TRBV5-1	CASSQGQEASEQYF
TRBD1	TRBV2	CASGGQGSSEAFF
TRBD2	TRBV11-2	CASSLTSVSTDTQYF
TRBD2	TRBV7-6	CASSLGWTSAYEQYF
-	TRBV6-5	CASSYRRGESYNEQFF
-	TRBV6-4	CASVGRRGFGFEAFF
-	TRBV6-5	CASTYLDRNTEAFF
-	TRBV29-1	CSVEDPGHPSGANVLTF
TRBD1	TRBV7-9	CASSKDRGPGYTF
TRBD1	TRBV2	CASRAQGSFNQPQHF
-	TRBV7-2	CASSPWREQYF
-	TRBV4-1	CASSLLLSRATGELFF
-	TRBV14	CASSPLQGPSGNTIYF
TRBD1	TRBV10-3	CAISTGQGNEKLFF
TRBD1	TRBV9	CASSVRQGTDTDTQYF
-	TRBV18	CASSQNRVENTEDFF
TRBD1	TRBV5-1	CASSLQGDTEAFF
TRBD1	TRBV7-6	CASSLVGGTGAPYEQYF
TRBD1	TRBV4-3	CASSQLIPGQGVTGELFF
-	TRBV30	CAWSVGGYGYTF
-	TRBV6-5	CASSYSELTDTQYF
-	TRBV6-5	CASSYSTGNTGELFF
-	TRBV6-1	CASSVTGGTDTQYF
-	TRBV29-1	CSVEALNYGYTF
-	TRBV12-5	CASGLSAGRSTEAFF
TRBD2	TRBV15	CATSRDASGGQEQYF
TRBD2	TRBV5-5	CASSPAGVRDEQYF
TRBD1	TRBV4-2	CASSQGTGGYNEQFF
-	TRBV18	CASSPPNPTRGAYEQYF
-	TRBV7-6	CASSLAESDTQYF